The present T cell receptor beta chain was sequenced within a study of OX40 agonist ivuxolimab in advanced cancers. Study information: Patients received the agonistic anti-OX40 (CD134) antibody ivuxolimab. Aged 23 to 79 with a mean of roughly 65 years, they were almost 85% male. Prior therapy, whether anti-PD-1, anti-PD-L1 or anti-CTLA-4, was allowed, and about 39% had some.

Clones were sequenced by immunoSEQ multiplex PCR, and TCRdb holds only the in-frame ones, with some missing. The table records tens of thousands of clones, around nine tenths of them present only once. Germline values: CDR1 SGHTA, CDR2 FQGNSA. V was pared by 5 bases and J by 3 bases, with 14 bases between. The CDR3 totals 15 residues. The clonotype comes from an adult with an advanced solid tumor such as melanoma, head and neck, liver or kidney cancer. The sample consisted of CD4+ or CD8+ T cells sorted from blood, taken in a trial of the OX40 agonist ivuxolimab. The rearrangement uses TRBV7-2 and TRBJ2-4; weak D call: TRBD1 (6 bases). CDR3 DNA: TGTGCCAGCAGCCTAATAGCAGGGGACAAAAACATTCAGTACTTC. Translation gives CASSLIAGDKNIQYF.